This T cell receptor (beta chain) stems from a study of cytomegalovirus exposure and HLA in healthy donors. Study-wide points: The authors judged a highly shared variant cluster likely a sequencing artifact.

This CDR3 spans 14 amino acids. The V gene's germline CDR1 is MNHNY and CDR2 SVGAGI (reference sequence). Deletions cut 5 bases from V and 1 base from J, with 8 bases between. Primers: 60 Vbeta forward and 13 Jbeta reverse. The data were produced by immunoSEQ multiplex PCR, yet TCRdb's version contains in-frame clones alone and is incomplete. This table holds over 90,000 clones, approximately 76% found once. Points on this clone: Its antigen is not known.

The specimen sequenced was PBMCs. The chain links TRBV6-6 to TRBJ2-2; possibly TRBD1 for D (5 bases). The clonotype originates from a woman aged 55-75 years in good health and CMV-seropositive. The CDR3 loop is CASSTTVNTGELFF. The CDR3 region has the DNA TGTGCCAGCAGTACGACAGTGAACACCGGGGAGCTGTTTTTT.